Sequencing of this TCR beta chain was carried out in a study of cytomegalovirus exposure and HLA in healthy donors. Study-wide findings and caveats: High specificity and sensitivity for cytomegalovirus status were reported for the classifier. Analysis was performed later, and it showed HLA-associated TCR beta chains to be more clonally expanded than equally common others. Accurate HLA-A and HLA-B prediction from TCR beta sequences was reported for most subjects. Exclusion applied to some V segments, including TRBV6-2 and TRBV6-3, as they were indistinguishable.

The PCR contained 60 Vbeta and 13 Jbeta primers. Method: immunoSEQ multiplex PCR; TCRdb's copy keeps in-frame clones and lacks some. This table holds fewer than 150,000 clones, 76% found once. About this clone itself: Its antigen is not known.

CDR3 length: 14 amino acids. V was pared by 7 bases and J by 5 bases, with 15 bases between. The germline V gene has CDR1 MNHNS and CDR2 SASEGT. The specimen was PBMCs. The chain couples TRBV6-1 to TRBJ1-5; possibly TRBD1 for D (6 bases). This receptor was identified in a man aged 50 to 59 in good health and CMV-seropositive. As DNA, the CDR3 is TGTGCCAGCAACCGGGACAACCAAGATCAGCCCCAGCATTTT. Translation: CASNRDNQDQPQHF.